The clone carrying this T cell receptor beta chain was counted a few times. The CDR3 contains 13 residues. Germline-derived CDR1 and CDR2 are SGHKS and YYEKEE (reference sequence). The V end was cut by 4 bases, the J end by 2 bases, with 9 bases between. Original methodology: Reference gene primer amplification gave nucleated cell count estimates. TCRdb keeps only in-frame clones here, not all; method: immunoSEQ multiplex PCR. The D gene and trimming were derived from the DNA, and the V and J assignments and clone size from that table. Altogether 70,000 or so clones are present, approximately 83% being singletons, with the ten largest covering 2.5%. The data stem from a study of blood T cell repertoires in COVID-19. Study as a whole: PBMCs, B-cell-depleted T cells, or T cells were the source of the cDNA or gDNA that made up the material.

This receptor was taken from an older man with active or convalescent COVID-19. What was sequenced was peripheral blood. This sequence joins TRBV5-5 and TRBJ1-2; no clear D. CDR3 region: CASSRPPNYGYTF. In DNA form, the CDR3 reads TGTGCCAGCAGCCGTCCCCCGAACTATGGCTACACCTTC.